These 10 T cell receptor beta chains were all obtained from the same sample, sequenced in a study of tumor and adjacent non-tumor tissue in lung cancer. A modified ARM-PCR protocol with three rounds of nested PCR amplified TCRbeta. MiXCR, applied by TCRdb to the multiplex PCR reads, yields one record per CDR3 protein. This sample carries 50,000 to 70,000 distinct CDR3 sequences, around 64% of them seen once, and the ten largest clones take 32%. The template was RNA from unsorted bulk tissue. Distant lung tissue was collected more than 3 cm away from the tumor edge. Sequencing input: distant non-tumor lung tissue. The receptor set was obtained from a man in his sixties or seventies with non-small cell lung cancer.

In the case of this clonotype: An end of the junction does not agree with germline; a read error may underlie this. The genes are TRBV10-3 and TRBJ2-1; D possibly matches TRBD1 or TRBD2 (5 bases each). The CDR3 is 14 residues long. Per germline, CDR1 ENHRY and CDR2 SYGVKD. The CDR3 nucleotides read TGTGCCATCAGTGCGGGGCAAAACTACATTGAGCAGTTCTTC. This codes for CAISAGQNYIEQFF.

This clonotype has a count of ten or more. The chain couples TRBV6-1 to TRBJ2-7; 10 bases are a match to TRBD2. The trim removed 8 bases at V and 2 bases at J, leaving 15 bases unmatched. The CDR3 totals 17 residues. CDR1 MNHNS and CDR2 SASEGT come from the germline V gene. CDR3: CASYTSGLARDTYEQYF. The CDR3 DNA sequence: TGTGCCAGCTACACCTCGGGACTAGCGCGAGACACCTACGAGCAGTACTTC.

In the case of this clonotype: The junction does not match germline at one end; this may be a read error. This rearrangement joins TRBV11-2 to TRBJ2-7, with no clear D. CDR3 length: 14 residues. Germline CDR1 and CDR2: SGHAT and FQNNGV. In DNA, the CDR3 is TGTGCCAGCAGCCCCCTCGCAGAAAGGAACGAGCCGTACTTC. Translated: CASSPLAERNEPYF.

The chain joins TRBV6-5 to TRBJ2-3; 7 bases are a match to TRBD2. Germline V gene data show CDR1 as MNHEY and CDR2 as SVGAGI. This CDR3 contains 15 residues. With 9 bases clipped from V and 3 bases from J, the junction kept 12 bases outside the gene matches. In nucleotides, the CDR3 is TGTGCCAGTAGTCGAACTACCGGGAGGACAGATACGCAGTATTTT. It specifies CASSRTTGRTDTQYF.

Remarks on this clonotype: A much bigger clone sits one base away, suggesting this may be a read error. CDR3 region: CASRYRDRANQPQHF. CDR3 sequence (DNA): TGTGCCAGCAGATACAGGGACAGGGCGAATCAGCCCCAGCATTTT. The chain recombines TRBV6-6 with TRBJ1-5; the match to TRBD1 covers 9 bases. The V segment lost 6 bases and the J segment 4 bases; nucleotides outside the gene matches: 7. The CDR3 covers 15 residues. Germline assignment: CDR1 MNHNY and CDR2 SVGAGI (reference sequence).

The chain links TRBV5-1 to TRBJ2-1; D may be TRBD1 (5 bases). Per germline, CDR1 SGHRS and CDR2 YFSETQ. The CDR3 spans 15 residues. V was pared by 1 base and J by 1 base, with 9 bases between. CDR3 region: CASSLRGSSYNEQFF. The CDR3 coding sequence is TGCGCCAGCAGCTTGAGGGGTAGTTCCTACAATGAGCAGTTCTTC.

The V and J genes are TRBV6-1 and TRBJ2-1, with TRBD1 matching 10 bases. CDR3 length: 16 residues. Germline CDR1 MNHNS, CDR2 SASEGT. CDR3 sequence reads: CVISDTGTGAGDEQFF. DNA of the CDR3: TGTGTCATCAGTGATACCGGGACAGGGGCTGGGGATGAGCAGTTCTTC.

As concerns this clonotype: At one of its ends the junction is not consistent with the germline gene, which may arise from a read error. V and J are TRBV12-3 or TRBV12-4 and TRBJ2-1; TRBD2 agrees at 12 bases. The CDR3 is 15 amino acids. The CDR3: CTSSGLAGCTNEQFF. CDR3 nucleotides: TGTACCAGCAGTGGACTAGCGGGATGTACGAATGAGCAGTTCTTC.

This clonotype was recorded many times. This chain connects TRBV11-1 to TRBJ1-1, with TRBD1 as a possible D gene (5 bases). The CDR3 runs to 15 residues. The germline V and J ends were trimmed by 5 bases and 5 bases, with 18 bases remaining between them. CDR1 is SGHAT, CDR2 FQDESV, per germline (reference sequence). CDR3 region: CASSARRGESTEAFF. DNA for the CDR3: TGTGCCAGCAGCGCCCGGCGGGGGGAGAGTACTGAAGCTTTCTTT.

This clonotype came up a few times. A read error is possible here, since a much larger clone lies one base away. The chain employs TRBV29-1 and TRBJ2-1; D possibly corresponds to TRBD1 (6 bases). The V gene lost 3 bases and the J gene lost 7 bases, with 16 bases spanning the gap. This CDR3 region has 14 residues. The V gene's germline CDR1 is SQVTM and CDR2 ANQGSEA. Here the CDR3 DNA reads TGCAGCGTTGACGGGATAGGGGGTTATAATGAGCAGTTCTTC. The encoded protein is CSVDGIGGYNEQFF.